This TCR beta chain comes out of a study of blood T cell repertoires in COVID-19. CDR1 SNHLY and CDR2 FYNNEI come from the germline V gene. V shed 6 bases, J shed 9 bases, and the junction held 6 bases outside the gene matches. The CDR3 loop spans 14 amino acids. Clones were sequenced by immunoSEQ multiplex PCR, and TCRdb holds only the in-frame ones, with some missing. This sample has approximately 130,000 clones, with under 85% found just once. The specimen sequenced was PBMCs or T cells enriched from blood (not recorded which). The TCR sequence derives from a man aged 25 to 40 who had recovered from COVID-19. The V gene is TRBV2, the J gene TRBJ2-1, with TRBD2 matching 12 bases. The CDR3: CASRSSGGGTEQFF. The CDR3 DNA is TGTGCCAGCAGGTCTAGCGGGGGGGGAACTGAGCAGTTCTTC.